This entry concerns a single TCR beta chain. Its specificity is not known. The data are from a study of shared clonotypes between healthy human individuals. Whole-study results and caveats: The four-donor shared clonotypes exceeded non-shared clonotypes in generation probability, with non-shared ones scoring lower. Though the depth was large, rarefaction showed that sorted-subset sequencing was incomplete. Generally, naive subsets (rather than memory subsets) showed larger estimated richness.

The naive CD8 subset, CD45RO-negative cells positively selected for CCR7, excluded terminally differentiated effector memory CD45RA+ cells. The CDR3 is 14 residues long. Trimming took off 0 bases at V and 6 bases at J, with 10 bases between the two ends. Looked up from germline, CDR1 is SGHKS and CDR2 is YYEKEE (reference sequence). The protocol was immunoSEQ multiplex PCR, while the TCRdb copy is restricted to in-frame clones and leaves out a portion. The data contain some 1,900,000 clones, less than 95% of them singletons. The sequenced sample consisted of naive CD8+ T cells sorted from blood. The receptor's source is a man in his late teens or twenties in good health. V gene TRBV5-5 combines with J gene TRBJ2-1; TRBD2 might be the D (6 bases). The CDR3 nucleotides read TGTGCCAGCAGCTTGGTCGGGGGAGTCAATGAGCAGTTCTTC. This encodes CASSLVGGVNEQFF.